Presented here are 20 T cell receptor beta chains from one specimen sequenced in a study of blood T cell repertoires in COVID-19. Generated by immunoSEQ multiplex PCR, the TCRdb table keeps only in-frame clones and is missing some. The repertoire holds a few hundred thousand clones, roughly 87% seen once, with 3% to 4.5% in the top ten. The source material was peripheral blood. These receptors came from an older woman with COVID-19, enrolled during active disease.

The chain couples TRBV7-9 to TRBJ1-3, with 7 nucleotides matching TRBD1. Germline V gene lookup returns CDR1 SEHNR and CDR2 FQNEAQ (reference sequence). The CDR3 has 15 amino acids. The V and J ends lost 1 base and 8 bases, in that order; junction bases with no gene match: 8. CDR3 protein: CASSLEGGGRDTIYF. CDR3 nucleotides: TGTGCCAGCAGCTTAGAAGGAGGGGGCAGAGACACCATATATTTT.

This chain uses TRBV5-1 with TRBJ2-3; 10 positions match TRBD1. The CDR3 is 16 amino acids. Germline CDR1 and CDR2: SGHRS and YFSETQ. Trimming took 0 bases from V and 1 from J; bases not matched to a gene: 2. The DNA for the CDR3 is TGCGCCAGCAGCTTGGTTGGGACAGGGGGCACAGATACGCAGTATTTT. Its protein product is CASSLVGTGGTDTQYF.

The chain has TRBV7-3 and TRBJ2-1; maybe TRBD1 (6 bases). The CDR3 is 15 residues long. The germline V and J ends were trimmed by 1 base and 4 bases, with 11 bases remaining between them. Germline V lookup: CDR1 SGHTA, CDR2 FQGTGA. CDR3 in DNA: TGTGCCAGCAGCTTAAGGGACACTAGGTACAATGAGCAGTTCTTC. The encoded protein is CASSLRDTRYNEQFF. The entire variable domain, with the rest obtained from reference TRBV7-3 and TRBJ2-1, is as follows: GAGVSQTPSNKVTEKGKYVELRCDPISGHTALYWYRQSLGQGPEFLIYFQGTGAADDSGLPNDRFFAVRPEGSVSTLKIQRTERGDSAVYLCASSLRDTRYNEQFFGPGTRLTVL.

The chain uses TRBV27 and TRBJ2-7; D is undetermined. From germline, CDR1 is MNHEY and CDR2 SMNVEV (reference sequence). This CDR3 has 13 amino acids. The ends were cut back, 1 base at V and 2 bases at J, with 6 bases in the middle. The CDR3 nucleotides read TGTGCCAGCAGTTTATTGGGCCCCTACGAGCAGTACTTC. It codes for CASSLLGPYEQYF.

The chain links TRBV5-1 to TRBJ2-7; TRBD2 is a possible D gene (6 bases). The CDR3 is 16 residues long. V lost 0 bases and J 1 base, leaving 14 bases between the germline ends. Germline CDR1 SGHRS, CDR2 YFSETQ. The CDR3: CASSLVGGDSSYEQYF. The DNA of the CDR3 is TGCGCCAGCAGCTTGGTGGGCGGGGATTCATCCTACGAGCAGTACTTC.

This chain links TRBV6-2 or TRBV6-3 with TRBJ2-5; 11 nucleotides align to TRBD2. Trimming at V came to 4 bases and at J to 3 bases, leaving 4 bases not matched to a gene. The CDR3 loop spans 15 amino acids. CDR1 is MNHEY and CDR2 is SVGEGT in the germline V gene. This CDR3 reads CASSLAGGAEETQYF. DNA for the CDR3: TGTGCCAGCAGTTTAGCGGGGGGGGCAGAAGAGACCCAGTACTTC.

This clone appeared once. The chain uses TRBV7-8 and TRBJ1-4; 8 bases are shared with TRBD1. The junction had 11 bases not matched to a gene; V was cut back by 5 bases and J by 6 bases. CDR1 SGHVS and CDR2 FQNEAQ come from the germline V gene. This CDR3 contains 16 residues. CDR3: CASSRRQGTLDEKLFF. Written as DNA, the CDR3 is TGTGCCAGCAGCCGCAGACAGGGGACCTTAGATGAAAAACTGTTTTTT.

V is TRBV6-6 and J is TRBJ1-2; TRBD1 might be the D (6 bases). The germline gives CDR1 MNHNY, CDR2 SVGAGI (reference sequence). V lost 6 bases to trimming and J lost 8 bases, with 16 bases between them. There are 13 residues in the CDR3. CDR3 in amino acids: CASRREGVSGYTF. For the CDR3, the DNA is TGTGCCAGCAGGAGGGAGGGGGTAAGCGGCTACACCTTC.

The table lists this clone with a count of one. This sequence joins TRBV14 and TRBJ1-1; D is ambiguous. Germline V gene lookup returns CDR1 SGHDN and CDR2 FVKESK. The CDR3 runs to 15 residues. V was shortened by 0 bases and J by 3 bases, with 11 bases between the two germline ends. This CDR3 is CASSQEHAVYTEAFF. The DNA of the CDR3 is TGTGCCAGCAGCCAAGAACATGCAGTATACACTGAAGCTTTCTTT.

This clone was seen a single time. CDR3 in DNA: TGTGCCAGCTCACGACAGTTCGAGAACTATGGCTACACCTTC. It codes for CASSRQFENYGYTF. J is TRBJ1-2 and V is TRBV18; weak D call: TRBD1 (5 bases). Germline V gene lookup returns CDR1 KGHSH and CDR2 LQKENI. Trimming took off 4 bases at V and 2 bases at J, with 11 bases between the two ends. CDR3 length equals 14 residues.

In DNA form, the CDR3 reads TGTGCCACCAGTGATCATAGCAATCAGCCCCAGCATTTT. This gives the protein CATSDHSNQPQHF. The chain combines TRBV24-1 with TRBJ1-5; D not certain. Trimming shortened V by 3 bases and J by 0 bases, and 2 bases separated the two germline ends. The CDR3 totals 13 residues. CDR1 KGHDR and CDR2 SFDVKD come from the germline V gene.

The genes are TRBV18 and TRBJ1-6; 7 nucleotides agree with TRBD1. Germline loops: CDR1 KGHSH, CDR2 LQKENI. The CDR3 covers 15 residues. The trim removed 3 bases at V and 7 bases at J, leaving 6 bases unmatched. CDR3 in DNA: TGTGCCAGCTCACCCGACAGGGTCGGAAATTCACCCCTCCACTTT. Translated, it gives CASSPDRVGNSPLHF. Filled out from reference TRBV18 and TRBJ1-6, the complete variable domain reads NAGVMQNPRHLVRRRGQEARLRCSPMKGHSHVYWYRQLPEEGLKFMVYLQKENIIDESGMPKERFSAEFPKEGPSILRIQQVVRGDSAAYFCASSPDRVGNSPLHFGNGTRLTVT.

This clone showed up just a few times. The rearrangement joins TRBV29-1 to TRBJ1-4; D might be TRBD1 (5 bases). Trimming took 0 bases from V and 17 from J, leaving 16 bases between them. This CDR3 is 12 amino acids long. The germline V gene has CDR1 SQVTM and CDR2 ANQGSEA. The CDR3 DNA follows: TGCAGCGTTGAAGAAGGGGAGGCCTCGGTATTTTTT. Its translation is CSVEEGEASVFF.

The V and J genes are TRBV2 and TRBJ1-4, with no clear D. Trimming took off 6 bases at V and 8 bases at J, with 4 bases between the two ends. This CDR3 region has 10 residues. The V gene's germline CDR1 is SNHLY and CDR2 FYNNEI. This chain's CDR3 is CASREEKLFF. In DNA form, the CDR3 reads TGTGCCAGCAGAGAGGAAAAACTGTTTTTT.

The genes are TRBV5-1 and TRBJ1-2, with a weak D call TRBD1 (5 bases). Trimming removed 2 bases from V and 0 bases from J, with 5 bases in between. Germline V gene data show CDR1 as SGHRS and CDR2 as YFSETQ. The CDR3 runs to 13 residues. The CDR3 region is CASSLQANYGYTF. The CDR3 DNA sequence: TGCGCCAGCAGCTTACAGGCTAACTATGGCTACACCTTC.

The chain links TRBV2 to TRBJ2-1; a possible D gene is TRBD1 (6 bases). There are 15 residues in the CDR3. CDR1 SNHLY and CDR2 FYNNEI come from the germline V gene. Trimming left V 3 bases short and J 4 bases short, with 13 bases between. CDR3 region: CASSDPDRFYNEQFF. Written as DNA, the CDR3 is TGTGCCAGCAGTGATCCCGACAGGTTTTACAATGAGCAGTTCTTC.

This clone was seen a few times. The rearrangement joins TRBV3-1 (or the pseudogene TRBV3-2) to TRBJ2-3, with D possibly matching TRBD1 (5 bases). Trimming removed 4 bases at V and 4 bases at J, with 6 bases between. This CDR3 contains 12 residues. Germline V gene lookup returns CDR1 LGHDT and CDR2 YNNKEL (reference sequence). The CDR3 is CASSPTADTQYF. The CDR3 DNA reads TGTGCCAGCAGCCCGACAGCAGATACGCAGTATTTT.

The chain uses TRBV5-4 and TRBJ1-4, with D perhaps TRBD1 (5 bases). V was pared by 4 bases and J by 8 bases, with 15 bases between. The CDR3 spans 14 residues. Germline V gives CDR1 SGHNT, CDR2 YYREEE (reference sequence). As DNA, the CDR3 is TGTGCCAGCAGCCCCGGGGGGTCTGGGGAAAAACTGTTTTTT. Translation: CASSPGGSGEKLFF.

The chain is built from TRBV6-2 or TRBV6-3 and TRBJ1-1; 7 nucleotides match TRBD1. The CDR3 sequence is 14 residues long. V lost 6 bases to trimming and J lost 0 bases; unmatched junction nucleotides: 4. Germline V gives CDR1 MNHEY, CDR2 SVGEGT. CDR3 DNA: TGTGCCAGCAGCCAGGACAGGATGAACACTGAAGCTTTCTTT. This encodes CASSQDRMNTEAFF.

The rearrangement links TRBV6-1 to TRBJ1-5, with 8 bases identical to TRBD1. Germline values: CDR1 MNHNS, CDR2 SASEGT. After removal of 4 bases from V and 4 bases from J, the junction contained 9 bases not matched to a gene. This CDR3 region has 16 residues. The CDR3 loop is CASSGGQGAKNQPQHF. CDR3 DNA: TGTGCCAGCAGTGGTGGACAGGGCGCGAAGAATCAGCCCCAGCATTTT.